These T cell receptor beta chains were read from a single sample in a study of human T cells and chemical hapten exposure. TCRdb used MiXCR to reprocess the RACE reads, holding one entry per CDR3 protein. The table has approximately 92,000 distinct CDR3 sequences, over 9.5% seen once. The sequences come from whole blood, collected in connection with sensitization to the hapten diphenylcyclopropenone (DPC). These receptors came from a woman aged 40 to 50 with alopecia areata. Some clones in this sample may be carry-over from other donors' samples. CDR3s include the opening cysteine and the closing phenylalanine or tryptophan. A D gene is named only where the DNA matches it firmly. Rows may omit the clone size; those that give it use once, few, many or a size class.

d_gene | j_gene | v_gene | abundance | CDR3nt | CDR3aa
TRBD1 | TRBJ1-2 | TRBV29-1 | . | TGCAGCGTTGTCCCGGGACAGGGGGCGCGAAACTATGGCTACACCTTC | CSVVPGQGARNYGYTF
. | TRBJ1-5 | TRBV12-3/TRBV12-4 | few | TGTGCCAGCTTTCGGGACCTATTCCTAGGTCAGCCCCAGCATTTT | CASFRDLFLGQPQHF
TRBD2 | TRBJ2-1 | TRBV6-2/TRBV6-3 | many | TGTGCCAGCAGCCAGCGGGAGGGCCTTGATGAGCAGTTCTTC | CASSQREGLDEQFF
TRBD1 | TRBJ2-5 | TRBV5-1 | many | TGCGCCAGCAGCTTCGCGACAGGGGAAGAGACCCAGTACTTC | CASSFATGEETQYF
. | TRBJ2-4 | TRBV3-1 | . | TGTGCCAGCACTCGGGACCAGGGCGCGGGCATTCAGTACTTC | CASTRDQGAGIQYF
. | TRBJ2-1 | TRBV20-1 | . | TGCAGTGCTAGACCCACCTGGGCGAATGAGCAGTTCTTC | CSARPTWANEQFF
. | TRBJ2-3 | TRBV10-3 | many | TGTGCCATCAGCCGGGACCTAGCCCCAGATACGCAGTATTTT | CAISRDLAPDTQYF
. | TRBJ1-3 | TRBV4-3 | few | TGCGCCAGCAGCCAAGGGACCTCAAACACCATATATTTT | CASSQGTSNTIYF
TRBD1 | TRBJ1-2 | TRBV29-1 | . | TGCAGCGCCCAAGGACAGGGAGGTGGCTACACCTTC | CSAQGQGGGYTF
. | TRBJ1-3 | TRBV21-1 | . | TGTGCCAGCAGCAAAGCCGGGCGGGACAGGGGAAGCTCTGGAAACACCATATATTTT | CASSKAGRDRGSSGNTIYF
. | TRBJ1-1 | TRBV5-6 | once | TGTGCCAGCAGCTTGGTGTCGGAGGATGAAGCTTTCTTT | CASSLVSEDEAFF
. | TRBJ1-1 | TRBV20-1 | . | TGCAGTGCTAGAGAGGCAGGGCCGAACACTGAAGCTTTCTTT | CSAREAGPNTEAFF
TRBD1 | TRBJ1-5 | TRBV6-1 | few | TGTGCCATCTCCCCGGGACAGGGGAATCAGCCCCAGCATTTT | CAISPGQGNQPQHF
. | TRBJ1-3 | TRBV4-3 | . | TGCGCCAGCAGCCAAGGCCAGAGCTCTGGAAACACCATATATTTT | CASSQGQSSGNTIYF
. | TRBJ2-5 | TRBV12-3/TRBV12-4 | . | TGTGCCAGCGCAGAGGGAAAGACCCAGTACTTC | CASAEGKTQYF
TRBD2 | TRBJ2-3 | TRBV7-2 | . | TGTGTCAGCAGCTTAGTGCCACTAGCGGGAGCAATGGATACGCAGTATTTT | CVSSLVPLAGAMDTQYF
TRBD2 | TRBJ2-3 | TRBV29-1 | . | TGCAGCGGTCTAGCGGGAGGCACAGATACGCAGTATTTT | CSGLAGGTDTQYF
. | TRBJ1-2 | TRBV10-2 | few | TGCGCCAGCAGTGAGTCCGCCAGGGCCACCTATGGCTACACCTTC | CASSESARATYGYTF
. | TRBJ1-1 | TRBV5-4 | . | TGTGCCAGCAGCTCGACAAGACTGAACACTGAAGCTTTCTTT | CASSSTRLNTEAFF
. | TRBJ1-5 | TRBV6-5 | many | TGTGCCAGCGGGAGATCCCTCGGCCCCAATCAGCCCCAGCATTTT | CASGRSLGPNQPQHF
TRBD1 | TRBJ2-7 | TRBV6-2/TRBV6-3 | few | TGTGCCAGCAATACAGGGGGCGCGGTCTCCTACGAGCAGTACTTC | CASNTGGAVSYEQYF
. | TRBJ1-1 | TRBV6-1 | many | TGTGCCAGCAGTGCGGGACTGCGAGACACTGAAGCTTTCTTT | CASSAGLRDTEAFF
. | TRBJ1-1 | TRBV10-3 | many | TGTGCCATCAGTGGAATACAGGCTCGGGGGCAGGTTCGGAACACTGAAGCTTTCTTT | CAISGIQARGQVRNTEAFF
TRBD1 | TRBJ1-5 | TRBV7-2 | few | TGTGCCAGCAGCTGGTCCTCTTGGACAGGGAATCTTGTACAGCCCCAGCATTTT | CASSWSSWTGNLVQPQHF
TRBD2 | TRBJ2-3 | TRBV9 | . | TGTGCCAGCAGCGTGGGCGGGGGAGATACGCAGTATTTT | CASSVGGGDTQYF
TRBD2 | TRBJ2-1 | TRBV29-1 | . | TGCAGCGCTAGCGGATTAAGCTCCTACAATGAGCAGTTCTTC | CSASGLSSYNEQFF
. | TRBJ2-7 | TRBV20-1 | few | TGCAGTGCTAGAGATTTACCCCCCCTCAGCGGCCGACGGGACGAGCAGTACTTC | CSARDLPPLSGRRDEQYF
TRBD1 | TRBJ2-7 | TRBV6-2/TRBV6-3 | . | TGTGCCAGCAGTTACTCGGGACAGACCCCCTCCTACGAGCAGTACTTC | CASSYSGQTPSYEQYF
. | TRBJ1-2 | TRBV12-3/TRBV12-4 | many | TGTGCCAGCAATACGGGGCTCGCTAACTATGGCTACACCTTC | CASNTGLANYGYTF
. | TRBJ2-5 | TRBV30 | few | TGTGCCTGGAGTGTACGAGAGACCCAGTACTTC | CAWSVRETQYF
TRBD1 | TRBJ2-3 | TRBV24-1 | . | TGTGCCACCAGTGATCTAGGACAGGGCGGGCTGGATACGCAGTATTTT | CATSDLGQGGLDTQYF
. | TRBJ2-2 | TRBV6-5 | many | TGTGCCAGCTCACAGGGAGGGAACACCGGGGAGCTGTTTTTT | CASSQGGNTGELFF
. | TRBJ2-4 | TRBV6-2/TRBV6-3 | few | TGTGCCAGCAGACCCTTTGACCTAGCCAAAAACATTCAGTACTTC | CASRPFDLAKNIQYF
TRBD2 | TRBJ2-1 | TRBV9 | many | TGTGCCAGCAGCGTCCACGGGACTAGCGGGAGCTCCTACAATGAGCAGTTCTTC | CASSVHGTSGSSYNEQFF
. | TRBJ1-1 | TRBV2 | many | TGTGCCAGCAGACCGCAGGTGAACACTGAAGCTTTCTTT | CASRPQVNTEAFF
. | TRBJ2-7 | TRBV14 | . | TGTGCCAGCAGCCAAGCAGGGGTTACCTACGAGCAGTACTTC | CASSQAGVTYEQYF
TRBD1 | TRBJ1-2 | TRBV18 | many | TGTGCCAGCTCACCTGGACAGGGTCAAATCTATGGCTACACCTTC | CASSPGQGQIYGYTF
TRBD1 | TRBJ1-1 | TRBV29-1 | many | TGCAGCGGCGCAGGGGGCATGAACACTGAAGCTTTCTTT | CSGAGGMNTEAFF
. | TRBJ2-7 | TRBV4-1 | few | TGCGCCAGCAGCCAAGAAAGCCAAGGTCGTGGACACCGATGGCAGTACTTC | CASSQESQGRGHRWQYF
. | TRBJ2-3 | TRBV4-3 | many | TGCGCCAGCAGCCAAGACACTAGCACAGATACGCAGTATTTT | CASSQDTSTDTQYF
. | TRBJ1-2 | TRBV28 | many | TGTGCCAGCAGTTCCCCCCTCATCGGCTACACCTTC | CASSSPLIGYTF
TRBD2 | TRBJ2-2 | TRBV20-1 | . | TGCAGTGCCCGGCGGGGGTTGAGCACCGGGGAGCTGTTTTTT | CSARRGLSTGELFF
. | TRBJ2-3 | TRBV9 | many | TGTGCCAGCAGAGGTAGGAGCACAGATACGCAGTATTTT | CASRGRSTDTQYF
. | TRBJ2-6 | TRBV19 | many | TGTGCCAGTAGCCCCGGCGGGTCCGGGGCCAACGTCCTGACTTTC | CASSPGGSGANVLTF
TRBD1 | TRBJ1-1 | TRBV7-2 | few | TGTGCCAGCAGCTTAGGACAGGGGGAGGTGTACACTGAAGCTTTCTTT | CASSLGQGEVYTEAFF
TRBD2 | TRBJ2-7 | TRBV6-6 | . | TGTGCCACCACCACGTGGGAAGCGGGAGCGGCCGAGAACGAGCAGTACTTC | CATTTWEAGAAENEQYF